The T cell receptor beta chain under discussion was sequenced for a study of glioma-infiltrating T cells after dendritic cell vaccination. Here immunoSEQ multiplex PCR was the method, and the copy in TCRdb shows in-frame clones only, minus some. The sample consists of about 92,000 clones, about nine tenths of them appearing once. The CDR3 contains 13 residues. Germline CDR1 is SGHDN and CDR2 is FVKESK. V was trimmed by 4 bases and J by 4 bases, leaving 10 bases between them. The chain joins TRBV14 to TRBJ1-2; D is undetermined. The specimen comprised blood, sampled before dendritic cell vaccination. This TCR came from a human donor with glioblastoma. CDR3 in DNA: TGTGCCAGCAGCCGCGAGAATTTCTATGGCTACACCTTC. Protein sequence: CASSRENFYGYTF.